Sequencing of this T cell receptor (beta chain) was carried out in a study of control samples from healthy donors and cancer patients. The germline CDR1 and CDR2 sequences are MNHNS and SASEGT. The CDR3 has 19 amino acids. V was trimmed by 2 bases and J by 1 base, leaving 20 bases between them. Profiled with immunoSEQ multiplex PCR; TCRdb holds only in-frame clones, not every one. Of some 140,000 clones listed, about 88% are singletons. The chain links TRBV6-1 to TRBJ1-4; tentatively, D is TRBD1 (5 bases). Sample: blood. This receptor was identified in a woman aged 25 to 39 in good health. CDR3 loop: CASSESRNKGWLTNEKLFF. The CDR3 DNA sequence: TGTGCCAGCAGTGAATCCCGAAACAAGGGGTGGTTAACTAATGAAAAACTGTTTTTT.